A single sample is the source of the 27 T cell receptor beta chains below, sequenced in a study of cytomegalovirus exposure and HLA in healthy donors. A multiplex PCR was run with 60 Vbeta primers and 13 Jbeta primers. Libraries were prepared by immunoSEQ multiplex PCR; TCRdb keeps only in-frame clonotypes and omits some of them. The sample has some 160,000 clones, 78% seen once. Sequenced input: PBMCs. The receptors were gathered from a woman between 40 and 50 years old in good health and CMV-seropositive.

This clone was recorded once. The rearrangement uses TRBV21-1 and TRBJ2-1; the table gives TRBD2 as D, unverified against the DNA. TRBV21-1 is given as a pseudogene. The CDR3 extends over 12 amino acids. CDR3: CASSPRRVEQFF. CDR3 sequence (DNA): TGTGCCAGCAGCCCTCGACGGGTTGAGCAGTTCTTC.

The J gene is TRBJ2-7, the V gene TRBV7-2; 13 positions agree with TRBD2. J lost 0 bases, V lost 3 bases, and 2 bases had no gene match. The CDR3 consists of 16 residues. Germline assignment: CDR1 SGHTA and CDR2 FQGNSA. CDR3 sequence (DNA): TGTGCCAGCAGCTTCGGACTAGCGGGGGCCTCCTACGAGCAGTACTTC. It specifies CASSFGLAGASYEQYF.

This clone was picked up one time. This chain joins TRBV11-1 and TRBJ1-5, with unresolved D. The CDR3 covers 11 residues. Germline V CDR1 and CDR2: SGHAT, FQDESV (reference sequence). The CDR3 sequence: CLDHRYQPQHF. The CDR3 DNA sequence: TGTCTCGACCACAGATATCAGCCCCAGCATTTT. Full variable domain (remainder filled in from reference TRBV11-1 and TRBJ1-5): EAEVAQSPRYKITEKSQAVAFWCDPISGHATLYWYRQILGQGPELLVQFQDESVVDDSQLPKDRFSAERLKGVDSTLKIQPAELGDSAMYLCLDHRYQPQHFGDGTRLSIL.

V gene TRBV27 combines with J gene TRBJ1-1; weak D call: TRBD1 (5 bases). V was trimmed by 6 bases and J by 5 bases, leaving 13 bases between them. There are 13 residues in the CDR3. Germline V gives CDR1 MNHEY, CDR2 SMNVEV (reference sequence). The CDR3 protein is CASSLGGLTEAFF. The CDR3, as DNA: TGTGCCAGCAGCCTCGGGGGACTGACTGAAGCTTTCTTT.

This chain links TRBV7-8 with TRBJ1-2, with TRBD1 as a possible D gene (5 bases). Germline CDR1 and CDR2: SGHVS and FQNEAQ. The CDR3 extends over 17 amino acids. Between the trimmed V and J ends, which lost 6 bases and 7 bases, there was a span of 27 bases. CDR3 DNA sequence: TGTGCCAGCAGTCTACTCCCGGGACTCCCAGGCGGGGGTGGCTACACCTTC. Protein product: CASSLLPGLPGGGGYTF.

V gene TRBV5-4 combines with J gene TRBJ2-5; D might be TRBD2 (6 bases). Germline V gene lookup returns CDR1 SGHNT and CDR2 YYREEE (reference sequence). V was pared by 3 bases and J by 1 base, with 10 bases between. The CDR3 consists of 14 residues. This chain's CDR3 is CASSSGLSQETQYF. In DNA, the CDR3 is TGTGCCAGCAGCTCCGGACTATCCCAAGAGACCCAGTACTTC.

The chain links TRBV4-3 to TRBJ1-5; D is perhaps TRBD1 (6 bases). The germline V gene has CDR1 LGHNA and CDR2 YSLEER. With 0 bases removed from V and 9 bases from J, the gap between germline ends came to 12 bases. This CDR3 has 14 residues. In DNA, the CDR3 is TGCGCCAGCAGCCAAGACACAGGGACCCGGCCCCAGCATTTT. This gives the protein CASSQDTGTRPQHF.

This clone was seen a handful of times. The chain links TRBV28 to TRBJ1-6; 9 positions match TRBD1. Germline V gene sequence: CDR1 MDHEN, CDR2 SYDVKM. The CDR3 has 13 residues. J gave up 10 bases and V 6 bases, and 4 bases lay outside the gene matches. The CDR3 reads CASRRQGGSPLHF. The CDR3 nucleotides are TGTGCCAGCAGAAGACAGGGGGGATCACCCCTCCACTTT.

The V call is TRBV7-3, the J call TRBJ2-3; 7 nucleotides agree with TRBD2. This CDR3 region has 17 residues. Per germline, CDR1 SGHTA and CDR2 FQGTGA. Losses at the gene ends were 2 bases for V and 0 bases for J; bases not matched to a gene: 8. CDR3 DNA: TGTGCCAGCAGCTTAGAGGCTAGCGGTACTAGCACAGATACGCAGTATTTT. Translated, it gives CASSLEASGTSTDTQYF.

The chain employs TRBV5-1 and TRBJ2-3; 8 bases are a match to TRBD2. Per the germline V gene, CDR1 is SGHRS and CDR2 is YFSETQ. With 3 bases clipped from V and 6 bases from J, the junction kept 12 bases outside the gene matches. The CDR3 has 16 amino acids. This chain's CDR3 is CASSSGSGGPGDTQYF. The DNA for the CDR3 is TGCGCCAGCAGCTCCGGGTCGGGGGGGCCAGGGGATACGCAGTATTTT.

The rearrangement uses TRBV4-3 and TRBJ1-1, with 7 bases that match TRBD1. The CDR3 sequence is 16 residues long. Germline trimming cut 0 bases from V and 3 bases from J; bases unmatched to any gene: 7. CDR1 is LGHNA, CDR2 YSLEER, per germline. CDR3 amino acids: CASSQDWTGLDTEAFF. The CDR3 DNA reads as TGCGCCAGCAGCCAAGATTGGACAGGTCTCGACACTGAAGCTTTCTTT.

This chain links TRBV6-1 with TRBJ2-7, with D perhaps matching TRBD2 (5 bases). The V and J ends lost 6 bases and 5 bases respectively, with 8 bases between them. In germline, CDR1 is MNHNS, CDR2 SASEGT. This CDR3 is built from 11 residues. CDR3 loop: CASRTGDEQYF. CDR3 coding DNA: TGTGCCAGCAGGACCGGGGACGAGCAGTACTTC.

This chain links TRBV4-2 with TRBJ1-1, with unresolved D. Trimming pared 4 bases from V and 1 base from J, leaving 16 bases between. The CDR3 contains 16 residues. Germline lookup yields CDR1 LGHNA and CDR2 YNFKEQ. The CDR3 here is CASSRGGAVANTEAFF. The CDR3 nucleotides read TGTGCCAGCAGCCGTGGCGGCGCAGTTGCGAACACTGAAGCTTTCTTT.

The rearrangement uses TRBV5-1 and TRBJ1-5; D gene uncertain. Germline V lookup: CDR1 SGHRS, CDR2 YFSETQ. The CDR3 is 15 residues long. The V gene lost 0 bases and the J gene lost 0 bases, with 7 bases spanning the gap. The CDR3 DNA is TGCGCCAGCAGCTTGGACGGTTATAGCAATCAGCCCCAGCATTTT. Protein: CASSLDGYSNQPQHF.

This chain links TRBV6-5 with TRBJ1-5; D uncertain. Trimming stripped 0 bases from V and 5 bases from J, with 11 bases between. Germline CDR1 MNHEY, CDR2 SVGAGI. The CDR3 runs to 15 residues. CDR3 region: CASSYSLAWDQPQHF. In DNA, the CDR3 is TGTGCCAGCAGTTACTCATTAGCATGGGATCAGCCCCAGCATTTT.

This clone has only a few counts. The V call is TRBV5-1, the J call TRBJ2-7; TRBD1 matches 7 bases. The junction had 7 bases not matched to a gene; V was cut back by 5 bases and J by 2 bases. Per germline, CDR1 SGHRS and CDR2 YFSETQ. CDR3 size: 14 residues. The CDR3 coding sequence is TGCGCCAGCAGTCCCGGGACAGCCACCTACGAGCAGTACTTC. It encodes CASSPGTATYEQYF. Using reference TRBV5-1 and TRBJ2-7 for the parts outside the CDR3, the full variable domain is KAGVTQTPRYLIKTRGQQVTLSCSPISGHRSVSWYQQTPGQGLQFLFEYFSETQRNKGNFPGRFSGRQFSNSRSEMNVSTLELGDSALYLCASSPGTATYEQYFGPGTRLTVT.

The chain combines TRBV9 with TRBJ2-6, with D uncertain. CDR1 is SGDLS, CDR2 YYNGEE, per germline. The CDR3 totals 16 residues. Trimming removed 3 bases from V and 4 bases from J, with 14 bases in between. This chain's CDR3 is CASSEPGLGGANVLTF. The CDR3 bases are TGTGCCAGCAGCGAGCCTGGGCTTGGAGGGGCCAACGTCCTGACTTTC.

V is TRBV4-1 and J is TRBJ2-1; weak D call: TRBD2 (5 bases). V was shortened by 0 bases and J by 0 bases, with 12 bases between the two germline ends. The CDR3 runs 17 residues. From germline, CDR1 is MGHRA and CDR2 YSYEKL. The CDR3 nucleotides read TGCGCCAGCAGCCAAGATCATGAGGGAAGCTCCTACAATGAGCAGTTCTTC. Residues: CASSQDHEGSSYNEQFF.

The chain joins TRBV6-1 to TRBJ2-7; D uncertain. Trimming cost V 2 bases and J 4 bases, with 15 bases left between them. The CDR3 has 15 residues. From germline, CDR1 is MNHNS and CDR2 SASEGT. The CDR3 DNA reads TGTGCCAGCAGTGAAACGGCTCCCTACAGTTACGAGCAGTACTTC. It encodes CASSETAPYSYEQYF.

CDR3 amino acids: CASSYLGDRYGYTF. Written as DNA, the CDR3 is TGTGCCAGCAGTTACTTGGGGGACAGATATGGCTACACCTTC. V gene TRBV6-5 combines with J gene TRBJ1-2, with 7 bases lining up with TRBD1. The ends lost 1 base at V and 5 bases at J; junction bases unmatched: 4. This CDR3 is 14 amino acids long. Germline V lookup: CDR1 MNHEY, CDR2 SVGAGI.

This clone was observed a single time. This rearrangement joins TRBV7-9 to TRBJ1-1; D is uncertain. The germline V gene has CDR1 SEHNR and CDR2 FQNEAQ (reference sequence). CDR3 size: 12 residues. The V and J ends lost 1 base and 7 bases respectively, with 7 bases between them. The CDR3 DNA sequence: TGTGCCAGCAGCTTAGTTCAGGATGAAGCTTTCTTT. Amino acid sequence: CASSLVQDEAFF.

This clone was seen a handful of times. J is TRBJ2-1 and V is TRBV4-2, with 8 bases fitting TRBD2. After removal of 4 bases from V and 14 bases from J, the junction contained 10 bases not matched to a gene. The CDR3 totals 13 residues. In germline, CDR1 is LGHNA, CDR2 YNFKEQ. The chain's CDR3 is CASSLTTGGPEFF. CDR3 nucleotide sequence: TGTGCCAGCAGCCTAACGACGGGGGGGCCGGAGTTCTTC.

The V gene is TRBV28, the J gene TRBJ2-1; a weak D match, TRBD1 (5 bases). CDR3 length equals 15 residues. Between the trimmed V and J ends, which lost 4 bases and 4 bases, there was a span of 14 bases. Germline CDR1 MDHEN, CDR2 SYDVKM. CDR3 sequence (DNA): TGTGCCAGCAGTTCTACGTCCCGACAGTACAATGAGCAGTTCTTC. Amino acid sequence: CASSSTSRQYNEQFF.

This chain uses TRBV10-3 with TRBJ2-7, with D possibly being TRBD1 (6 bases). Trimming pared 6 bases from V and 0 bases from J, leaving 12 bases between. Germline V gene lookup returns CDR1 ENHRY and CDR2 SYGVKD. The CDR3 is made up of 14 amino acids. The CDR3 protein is CAIRVTGPSYEQYF. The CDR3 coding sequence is TGTGCCATCAGGGTAACAGGGCCCTCCTACGAGCAGTACTTC.

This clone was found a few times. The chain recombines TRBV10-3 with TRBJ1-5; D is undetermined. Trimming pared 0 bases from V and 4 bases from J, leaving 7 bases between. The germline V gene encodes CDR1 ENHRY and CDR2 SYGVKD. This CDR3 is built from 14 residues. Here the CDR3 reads CAISESTENQPQHF. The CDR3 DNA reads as TGTGCCATCAGTGAGTCTACCGAGAATCAGCCCCAGCATTTT.

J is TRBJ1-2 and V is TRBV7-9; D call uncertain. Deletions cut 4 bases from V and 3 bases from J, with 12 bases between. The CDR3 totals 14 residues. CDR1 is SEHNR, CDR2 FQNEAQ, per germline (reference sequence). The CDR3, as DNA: TGTGCCAGCAGCTCTGCGGCGGGATACTATGGCTACACCTTC. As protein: CASSSAAGYYGYTF.

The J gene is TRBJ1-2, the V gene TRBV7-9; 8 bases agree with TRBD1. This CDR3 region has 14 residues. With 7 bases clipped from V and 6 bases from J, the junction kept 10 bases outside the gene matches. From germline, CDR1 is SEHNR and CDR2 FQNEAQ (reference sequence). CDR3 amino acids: CASTISGTGDGYTF. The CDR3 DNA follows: TGTGCCAGCACCATCTCCGGGACAGGAGATGGCTACACCTTC.